The 23 T cell receptor beta chains given below trace back to one sample, sequenced in a study of T cell responses to AZD1222 COVID-19 vaccine. Clones were read by immunoSEQ multiplex PCR, and TCRdb kept only the in-frame ones, dropping some. The table includes over 95,000 clones, approximately 87% detected once. Sequenced here: peripheral blood, sampled on day 0 of AZD1222 vaccination. The receptors derive from an adult in good health.

The chain combines TRBV4-3 with TRBJ2-2; no definite D call. Trimming took off 1 base at V and 1 base at J, with 7 bases between the two ends. Germline assignment: CDR1 LGHNA and CDR2 YSLEER. The CDR3 has 15 amino acids. The CDR3 region is CASSQAAENTGELFF. DNA of the CDR3: TGCGCCAGCAGCCAAGCCGCTGAGAACACCGGGGAGCTGTTTTTT.

The CDR3, as DNA: TGCAGCGTTGAACCGACAGGGAAAAACATTCAGTACTTC. Its protein is CSVEPTGKNIQYF. The chain combines TRBV29-1 with TRBJ2-4, with 7 bases aligning to TRBD1. V was clipped by 2 bases and J by 4 bases; unmatched bases: 2. CDR3 length: 13 residues. In germline, CDR1 is SQVTM, CDR2 ANQGSEA.

The V and J genes are TRBV14 and TRBJ2-2, with 7 nucleotides matching TRBD2. V dropped 2 bases and J dropped 2; count of bases not matched to a gene: 11. The CDR3 has 18 residues. The V gene's germline CDR1 is SGHDN and CDR2 FVKESK. In DNA, the CDR3 is TGTGCCAGCAGCCAACCCCCGTGGACTAGGGGAAACACCGGGGAGCTGTTTTTT. Its translation is CASSQPPWTRGNTGELFF.

The chain has TRBV9 and TRBJ2-7; TRBD1 might be the D (6 bases). The CDR3 consists of 14 residues. The V and J ends lost 2 bases and 2 bases respectively, with 11 bases between them. Looked up from germline, CDR1 is SGDLS and CDR2 is YYNGEE. CDR3: CASSVGDTAYEQYF. The CDR3, as DNA: TGTGCCAGCAGCGTGGGGGACACCGCCTACGAGCAGTACTTC.

The chain uses TRBV4-3 and TRBJ2-3; TRBD1 or TRBD2 may be the D gene (5 bases each). The length of the CDR3 is 16 residues. Germline V gives CDR1 LGHNA, CDR2 YSLEER. Trimming cost V 0 bases and J 1 base, with 11 bases left between them. CDR3 region: CASSQDEGRGTDTQYF. The CDR3 DNA reads TGCGCCAGCAGCCAAGACGAGGGACGCGGCACAGATACGCAGTATTTT.

The chain carries TRBV25-1 and TRBJ2-7; D not resolved. The V gene's germline CDR1 is MGHDK and CDR2 SYGVNS. CDR3 length equals 13 residues. Trimming took off 4 bases at V and 2 bases at J, with 9 bases between the two ends. The CDR3 DNA reads as TGTGCCAGCAGTGTGGGTAGAACCTACGAGCAGTACTTC. Residues: CASSVGRTYEQYF.

The rearrangement uses TRBV7-3 and TRBJ2-3, with 7 nucleotides matching TRBD2. Germline CDR1 reads SGHTA; CDR2 reads FQGTGA. This CDR3 contains 14 residues. V shed 2 bases and J 5 bases; nucleotides not matched to a gene: 4. CDR3 DNA sequence: TGTGCCAGCAGCTTATCGGGGGGTGAAGATACGCAGTATTTT. Residues: CASSLSGGEDTQYF.

The chain has TRBV9 and TRBJ1-2; D may be TRBD1 (6 bases). With 0 bases removed from V and 8 bases from J, the gap between germline ends came to 17 bases. There are 15 residues in the CDR3. In germline, CDR1 is SGDLS, CDR2 YYNGEE. The DNA for the CDR3 is TGTGCCAGCAGCGTAGAGCACGGGACACCAAGGGGCTACACCTTC. Its translation: CASSVEHGTPRGYTF.

This clone was observed once. The genes are TRBV6-5 and TRBJ2-5; TRBD1 matches 9 bases. The CDR3 is 13 amino acids. V shed 8 bases and J 1 base; nucleotides not matched to a gene: 2. Germline CDR1 is MNHEY and CDR2 is SVGAGI. CDR3 sequence: CASGGQGQETQYF. The CDR3 region has the DNA TGTGCCAGCGGGGGACAGGGCCAAGAGACCCAGTACTTC.

Only a few counts were recorded for this clone. The rearrangement joins TRBV14 to TRBJ1-6, with D unclear. This CDR3 spans 16 amino acids. CDR1 and CDR2 from the germline V gene are SGHDN and FVKESK. The V end lost 0 bases, the J end lost 8 bases, and 14 bases lay between the germline ends. As DNA, the CDR3 is TGTGCCAGCAGCCAAGATCGGGGTAATTTAGATTCACCCCTCCACTTT. Its protein is CASSQDRGNLDSPLHF.

This chain links TRBV5-1 with TRBJ2-3; 14 bases agree with TRBD2. Germline CDR1 and CDR2: SGHRS and YFSETQ. The CDR3 is 16 amino acids. J was trimmed by 4 bases and V by 4 bases; bases with no gene match: 5. This CDR3 reads CASSQTSGRAADTQYF. The CDR3 DNA reads TGCGCCAGCAGCCAGACTAGCGGGAGGGCCGCAGATACGCAGTATTTT. The whole variable domain, filled in from reference TRBV5-1 and TRBJ2-3, reads KAGVTQTPRYLIKTRGQQVTLSCSPISGHRSVSWYQQTPGQGLQFLFEYFSETQRNKGNFPGRFSGRQFSNSRSEMNVSTLELGDSALYLCASSQTSGRAADTQYFGPGTRLTVL.

The CDR3 region is CASSLASGSQLSGNTIYF. CDR3 bases: TGTGCCAGCAGCTTGGCGTCTGGGTCCCAACTCTCTGGAAACACCATATATTTT. The chain recombines TRBV7-9 with TRBJ1-3; D gene unclear. This CDR3 comprises 18 residues. Germline V gives CDR1 SEHNR, CDR2 FQNEAQ (reference sequence). V was cut by 3 bases and J by 0 bases, with 18 bases left in between.

The chain employs TRBV4-3 and TRBJ2-7; a weak D match, TRBD2 (6 bases). Trimming pared 1 base from V and 0 bases from J, leaving 10 bases between. Germline V gives CDR1 LGHNA, CDR2 YSLEER. The CDR3 spans 15 residues. CDR3 region: CASSQAGGISYEQYF. CDR3 coding DNA: TGCGCCAGCAGCCAAGCTGGAGGGATCTCCTACGAGCAGTACTTC.

This chain uses TRBV5-1 with TRBJ2-7; D gene ambiguous. This CDR3 has 14 residues. V lost 3 bases and J lost 1, with 11 bases in between. Germline V CDR1 and CDR2: SGHRS, YFSETQ. This CDR3 reads CASSSGPGSYEQYF. Here the CDR3 DNA reads TGCGCCAGCAGCTCGGGCCCGGGTTCCTACGAGCAGTACTTC. Complete variable domain (other parts from reference TRBV5-1 and TRBJ2-7): KAGVTQTPRYLIKTRGQQVTLSCSPISGHRSVSWYQQTPGQGLQFLFEYFSETQRNKGNFPGRFSGRQFSNSRSEMNVSTLELGDSALYLCASSSGPGSYEQYFGPGTRLTVT.

The rearrangement uses TRBV19 and TRBJ2-5; D possibly corresponds to TRBD1 (7 bases). This CDR3 is built from 16 residues. V was pared by 2 bases and J by 2 bases, with 15 bases between. Germline V gene data show CDR1 as LNHDA and CDR2 as SQIVND (reference sequence). The CDR3 nucleotides are TGTGCCAGTAGTATACTCAGGACAGGAGGGCAAGAGACCCAGTACTTC. Translation: CASSILRTGGQETQYF.

V gene TRBV18 combines with J gene TRBJ2-5, with a weak D call TRBD2 (6 bases). Trimming cost V 0 bases and J 5 bases, with 13 bases left between them. Germline assignment: CDR1 KGHSH and CDR2 LQKENI. There are 15 residues in the CDR3. The CDR3 spells CASSPPEGRMETQYF. The CDR3 DNA reads TGTGCCAGCTCACCACCGGAGGGGCGCATGGAGACCCAGTACTTC.

The genes are TRBV9 and TRBJ1-4, with D possibly being TRBD1 (6 bases). V lost 4 bases and J lost 4, with 11 bases in between. The CDR3 is 14 residues long. CDR1 and CDR2 (germline): SGDLS, YYNGEE. CDR3 protein: CASSMDSDNEKLFF. CDR3 bases: TGTGCCAGCAGCATGGACAGCGATAATGAAAAACTGTTTTTT. The full variable domain, rest sourced from reference TRBV9 and TRBJ1-4, is DSGVTQTPKHLITATGQRVTLRCSPRSGDLSVYWYQQSLDQGLQFLIQYYNGEERAKGNILERFSAQQFPDLHSELNLSSLELGDSALYFCASSMDSDNEKLFFGSGTQLSVL.

This chain connects TRBV5-1 to TRBJ2-5; D is undetermined. The CDR3 is made up of 13 amino acids. Trimming removed 0 bases at V and 5 bases at J, with 8 bases between. Looked up from germline, CDR1 is SGHRS and CDR2 is YFSETQ. For the CDR3, the DNA is TGCGCCAGCAGCTTGGGGTTCGGGGAGACCCAGTACTTC. Its translation is CASSLGFGETQYF.

This clone has only one observation. The chain carries TRBV19 and TRBJ1-3, with a possible D match to TRBD1 (5 bases). From germline, CDR1 is LNHDA and CDR2 SQIVND (reference sequence). The CDR3 spans 13 residues. Deletions cut 11 bases from V and 0 bases from J, with 11 bases between. In nucleotides, the CDR3 is TGTGCCGTCGAGGGGAGCTCTGGAAACACCATATATTTT. It is translated as CAVEGSSGNTIYF.

The chain has TRBV7-9 and TRBJ1-3, with 7 nucleotides matching TRBD1. The CDR3 runs 15 residues. Germline CDR1 reads SEHNR; CDR2 reads FQNEAQ (reference sequence). After removal of 1 base from V and 3 bases from J, the junction contained 3 bases not matched to a gene. The CDR3 sequence is CASSLEQGFGNTIYF. The CDR3 DNA follows: TGTGCCAGCAGCTTAGAACAGGGGTTTGGAAACACCATATATTTT.

This clone was recorded once. CDR3 DNA: TGTGCCAGCAGTTCGACTCTAGCGGGAGGGCAAGAGACCCAGTACTTC. Translation gives CASSSTLAGGQETQYF. This rearrangement joins TRBV28 to TRBJ2-5, with 12 nucleotides matching TRBD2. The CDR3 extends over 16 amino acids. CDR1 and CDR2 from the germline V gene are MDHEN and SYDVKM. Trimming cost V 4 bases and J 2 bases; bases outside gene matches: 5.

The CDR3 DNA is TGTGCCAGCAGCTCCGGGCCGTCGAACACCGGGGAGCTGTTTTTT. Translated, it gives CASSSGPSNTGELFF. The rearrangement uses TRBV5-5 and TRBJ2-2, with D unresolved. Trimming removed 3 bases from V and 0 bases from J, with 9 bases in between. This CDR3 region has 15 residues. Germline CDR1 and CDR2: SGHKS and YYEKEE (reference sequence).

The chain combines TRBV27 with TRBJ2-5, with 12 bases that match TRBD2. Per germline, CDR1 MNHEY and CDR2 SMNVEV (reference sequence). The CDR3 has 16 residues. V trimming: 9 bases; J trimming: 3 bases; junction bases outside the gene matches: 11. The CDR3 reads CARGSGLAGQKETQYF. The DNA of the CDR3 is TGTGCCAGGGGGAGTGGACTAGCGGGACAGAAAGAGACCCAGTACTTC.